This note documents a single T cell receptor (beta chain) sequence. The data were taken from a study of CD8 T cells in ankylosing spondylitis. Trimming pared 2 bases from V and 3 bases from J, leaving 16 bases between. This CDR3 has 16 residues. The germline gives CDR1 SGHVS, CDR2 FQNEAQ. TCRdb re-derived calls from the 5' RACE reads in MiXCR, one entry per CDR3 protein. The data show around 130,000 distinct CDR3 sequences, roughly 15% seen once. The sequence derives from a female donor with ankylosing spondylitis or in good health (not recorded which). The J gene is TRBJ2-5, the V gene TRBV7-8, with D perhaps TRBD1 or TRBD2 (6 bases each). Sample: blood, either unsorted or a sorted T cell fraction (not recorded which). The CDR3 is CASSLMGGGNKETQYF. For the CDR3, the DNA is TGTGCCAGCAGCTTAATGGGGGGCGGAAATAAAGAGACCCAGTACTTC.